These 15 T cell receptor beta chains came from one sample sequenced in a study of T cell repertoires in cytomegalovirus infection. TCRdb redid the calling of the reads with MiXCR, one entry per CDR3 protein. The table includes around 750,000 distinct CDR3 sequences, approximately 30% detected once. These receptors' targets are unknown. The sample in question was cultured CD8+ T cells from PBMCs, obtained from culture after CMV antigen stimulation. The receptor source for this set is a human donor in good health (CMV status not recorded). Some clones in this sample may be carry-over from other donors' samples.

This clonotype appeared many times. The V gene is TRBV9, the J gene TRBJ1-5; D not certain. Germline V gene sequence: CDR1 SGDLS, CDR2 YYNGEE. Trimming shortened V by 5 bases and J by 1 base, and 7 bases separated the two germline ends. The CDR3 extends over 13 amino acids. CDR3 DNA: TGTGCCAGCAGTGTTGGGAGCAATCAGCCCCAGCATTTT. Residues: CASSVGSNQPQHF.

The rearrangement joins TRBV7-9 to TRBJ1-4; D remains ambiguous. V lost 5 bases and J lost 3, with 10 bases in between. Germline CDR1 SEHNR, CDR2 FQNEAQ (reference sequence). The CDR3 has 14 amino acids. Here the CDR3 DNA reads TGTGCCAGCAGCCCCTCTGGGTCTAATGAAAAACTGTTTTTT. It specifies CASSPSGSNEKLFF.

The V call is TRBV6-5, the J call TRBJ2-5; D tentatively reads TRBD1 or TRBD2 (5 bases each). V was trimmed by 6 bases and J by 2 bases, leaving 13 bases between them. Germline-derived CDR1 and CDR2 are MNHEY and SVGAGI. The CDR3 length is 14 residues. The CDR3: CASRPYRTQETQYF. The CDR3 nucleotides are TGTGCCAGCAGACCTTACAGGACTCAAGAGACCCAGTACTTC.

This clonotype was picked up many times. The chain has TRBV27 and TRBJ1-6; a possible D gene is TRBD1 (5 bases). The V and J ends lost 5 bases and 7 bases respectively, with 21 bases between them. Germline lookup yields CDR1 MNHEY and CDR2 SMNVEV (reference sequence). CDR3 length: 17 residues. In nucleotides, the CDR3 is TGTGCCAGCAGTGCTCGCGCCGGGACCACTAAAAATTCACCCCTCCACTTT. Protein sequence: CASSARAGTTKNSPLHF.

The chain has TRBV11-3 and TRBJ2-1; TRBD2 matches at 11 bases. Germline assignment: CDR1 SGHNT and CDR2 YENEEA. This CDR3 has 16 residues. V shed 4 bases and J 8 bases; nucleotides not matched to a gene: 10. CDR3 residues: CASSSATSGGGDEQFF. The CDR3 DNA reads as TGTGCCAGCAGCTCTGCCACTAGCGGGGGTGGCGATGAGCAGTTCTTC.

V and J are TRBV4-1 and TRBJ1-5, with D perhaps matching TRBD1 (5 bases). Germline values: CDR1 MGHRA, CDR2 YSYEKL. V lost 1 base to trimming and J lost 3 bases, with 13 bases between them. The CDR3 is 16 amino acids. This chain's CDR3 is CASSQVPGTYNQPQHF. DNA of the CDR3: TGCGCCAGCAGCCAAGTCCCCGGGACGTACAATCAGCCCCAGCATTTT.

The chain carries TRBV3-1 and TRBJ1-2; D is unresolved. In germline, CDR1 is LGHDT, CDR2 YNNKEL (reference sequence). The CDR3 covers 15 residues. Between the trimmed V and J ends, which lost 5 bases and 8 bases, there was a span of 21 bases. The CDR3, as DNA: TGTGCCAGCAGCAGCCTGGACCCGAGTTTATGGGGCTACACCTTC. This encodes CASSSLDPSLWGYTF.

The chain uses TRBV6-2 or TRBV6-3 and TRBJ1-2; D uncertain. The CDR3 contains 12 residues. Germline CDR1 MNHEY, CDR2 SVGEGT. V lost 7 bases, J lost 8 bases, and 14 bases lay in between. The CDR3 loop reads CASTFRAEGYTF. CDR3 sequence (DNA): TGTGCCAGCACCTTCCGGGCGGAGGGCTACACCTTC.

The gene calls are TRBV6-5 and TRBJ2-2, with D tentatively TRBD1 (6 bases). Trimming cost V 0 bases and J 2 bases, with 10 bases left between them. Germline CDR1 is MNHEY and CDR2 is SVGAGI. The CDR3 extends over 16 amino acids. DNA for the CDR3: TGTGCCAGCAGTTACTCGGCAGGGGACAACACCGGGGAGCTGTTTTTT. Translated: CASSYSAGDNTGELFF.

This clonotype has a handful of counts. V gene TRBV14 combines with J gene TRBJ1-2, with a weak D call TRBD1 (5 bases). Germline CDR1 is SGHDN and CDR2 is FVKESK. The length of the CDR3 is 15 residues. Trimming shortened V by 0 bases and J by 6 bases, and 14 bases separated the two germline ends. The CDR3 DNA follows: TGTGCCAGCAGCCAAGATCGCAGGGCGATTAATGGCTACACCTTC. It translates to CASSQDRRAINGYTF. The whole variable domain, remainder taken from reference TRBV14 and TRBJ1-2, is EAGVTQFPSHSVIEKGQTVTLRCDPISGHDNLYWYRRVMGKEIKFLLHFVKESKQDESGMPNNRFLAERTGGTYSTLKVQPAELEDSGVYFCASSQDRRAINGYTFGSGTRLTVV.

DNA for the CDR3: TGCAGCGTTACCACGCGATGGGGGCCTGAAGCTTTCTTT. Its protein product is CSVTTRWGPEAFF. This chain uses TRBV29-1 with TRBJ1-1; perhaps TRBD1 as D (6 bases). V was cut by 5 bases and J by 6 bases, with 16 bases left in between. The CDR3 is 13 amino acids. Looked up from germline, CDR1 is SQVTM and CDR2 is ANQGSEA.

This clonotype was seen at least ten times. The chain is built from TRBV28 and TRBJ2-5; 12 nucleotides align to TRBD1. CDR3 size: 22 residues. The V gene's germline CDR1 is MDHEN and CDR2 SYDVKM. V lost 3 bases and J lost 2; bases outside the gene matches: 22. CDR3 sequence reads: CASSLSDGPGTGGAGWQETQYF. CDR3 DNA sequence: TGTGCCAGCAGTTTGTCGGACGGACCTGGGACAGGGGGCGCCGGGTGGCAAGAGACCCAGTACTTC.

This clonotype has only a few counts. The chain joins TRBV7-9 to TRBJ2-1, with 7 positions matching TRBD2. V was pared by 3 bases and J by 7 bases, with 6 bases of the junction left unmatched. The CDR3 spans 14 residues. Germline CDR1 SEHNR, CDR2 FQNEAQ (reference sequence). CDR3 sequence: CASSFSRGRNEQFF. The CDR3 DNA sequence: TGTGCCAGCAGCTTCTCGCGGGGGAGGAATGAGCAGTTCTTC.

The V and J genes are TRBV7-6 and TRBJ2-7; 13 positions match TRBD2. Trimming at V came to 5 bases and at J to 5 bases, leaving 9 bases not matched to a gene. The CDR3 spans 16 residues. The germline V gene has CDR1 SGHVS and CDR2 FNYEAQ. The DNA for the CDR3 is TGTGCCAGCAGCGCAACTAGCGGGGGGGCCGTCCACGAGCAGTACTTC. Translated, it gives CASSATSGGAVHEQYF.

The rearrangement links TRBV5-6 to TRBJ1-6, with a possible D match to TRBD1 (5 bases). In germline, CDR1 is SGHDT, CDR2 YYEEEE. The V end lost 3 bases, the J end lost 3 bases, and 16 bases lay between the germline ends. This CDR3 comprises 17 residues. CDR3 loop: CASSSPPTASYNSPLHF. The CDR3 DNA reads TGTGCCAGCAGCTCACCACCGACAGCGAGCTATAATTCACCCCTCCACTTT.